This T cell receptor beta chain derives from a study of T cells in localized non-small cell lung cancer. The study, taken as a whole, reports: In uninvolved adjacent lung, T cell clonality reached its highest value, exceeding tumor.

Worth noting for this clone: Its antigen remains unidentified.

The CDR3 extends over 16 amino acids. Trimming cost V 0 bases and J 2 bases, with 13 bases left between them. CDR1 and CDR2 from the germline V gene are SGHRS and YFSETQ. Profiling relied on immunoSEQ multiplex PCR, and the TCRdb table lists in-frame clones only, not all of them. The sample consists of about 1,400 clones, roughly 25% of them appearing once. The sample here was normal lung tissue next to the tumor, taken before any cancer treatment. The sequence came from a man aged 18 to 50 with stage II lung adenocarcinoma. V usage is TRBV5-1 and J usage is TRBJ2-3; D is perhaps TRBD2 (5 bases). The CDR3: CASSLASLADTDTQYF. The CDR3 coding sequence is TGCGCCAGCAGCTTGGCTTCGCTAGCAGACACAGATACGCAGTATTTT.